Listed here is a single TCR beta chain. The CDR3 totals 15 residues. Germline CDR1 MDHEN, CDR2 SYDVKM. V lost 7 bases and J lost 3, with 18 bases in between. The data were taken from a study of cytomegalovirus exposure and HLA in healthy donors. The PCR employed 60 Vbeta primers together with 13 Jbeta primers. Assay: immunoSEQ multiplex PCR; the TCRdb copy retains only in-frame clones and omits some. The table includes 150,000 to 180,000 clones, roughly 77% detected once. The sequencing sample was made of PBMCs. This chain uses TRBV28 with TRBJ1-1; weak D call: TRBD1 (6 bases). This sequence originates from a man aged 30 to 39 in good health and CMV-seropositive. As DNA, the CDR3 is TGTGCCAGCACCAGCCCACAGGGATGGGACACTGAAGCTTTCTTT. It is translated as CASTSPQGWDTEAFF.